Each of the 14 T cell receptor beta chains below was sequenced from the same sample in a study of radiation and T cells in renal cell carcinoma. Assay: immunoSEQ multiplex PCR; the TCRdb copy retains only in-frame clones and omits some. The repertoire holds 55,000 to 65,000 clones, with over 70% as singletons. Sample time point: baseline pretreatment blood. As to treatment: 15 Gy SBRT to primary tumor, nephrectomy 4 weeks later. The source material was blood, sampled from a patient whose treatment included radiotherapy and nephrectomy. These TCRs come from a man between 60 and 70 years old with renal cell carcinoma.

J is TRBJ1-2 and V is TRBV5-1; D uncertain. CDR1 and CDR2 from the germline V gene are SGHRS and YFSETQ. The CDR3 totals 15 residues. The V and J ends lost 2 bases and 4 bases respectively, with 15 bases between them. The CDR3 loop reads CASSLDLTALYGYTF. The CDR3 DNA is TGCGCCAGCAGCTTAGACTTGACGGCACTCTATGGCTACACCTTC.

The chain uses TRBV7-9 and TRBJ2-2; 7 nucleotides agree with TRBD2. This CDR3 comprises 13 residues. Germline V gene sequence: CDR1 SEHNR, CDR2 FQNEAQ (reference sequence). The V gene end was trimmed by 7 bases and the J gene end by 15 bases; junction bases not matched to a gene: 14. CDR3 sequence: CASKADRDYELFF. The CDR3 DNA is TGTGCCAGCAAAGCTGACCGGGACTACGAATTGTTTTTT.

The chain couples TRBV7-2 to TRBJ1-2; D remains ambiguous. The CDR3 extends over 14 amino acids. V lost 10 bases, J lost 4 bases, and 19 bases lay in between. Germline V gene data show CDR1 as SGHTA and CDR2 as FQGNSA. The CDR3: CATPKAQSSYGYTF. The CDR3 DNA sequence: TGTGCCACTCCTAAGGCACAAAGTAGCTATGGCTACACCTTC.

This sequence joins TRBV10-1 and TRBJ2-1; 7 nucleotides align to TRBD1. The CDR3 totals 15 residues. V dropped 0 bases and J dropped 4; count of bases not matched to a gene: 3. Germline assignment: CDR1 WNHNN and CDR2 SYGVQD (reference sequence). This CDR3 reads CASSESAGGYNEQFF. DNA of the CDR3: TGCGCCAGCAGTGAGTCCGCAGGGGGATACAATGAGCAGTTCTTC.

This chain links TRBV6-5 with TRBJ2-3; tentatively, D is TRBD1 or TRBD2 (5 bases each). The CDR3 is made up of 15 amino acids. Trimming took off 2 bases at V and 2 bases at J, with 11 bases between the two ends. In germline, CDR1 is MNHEY, CDR2 SVGAGI. In DNA form, the CDR3 reads TGTGCCAGCAGTTACGGGGACCTATCCACAGATACGCAGTATTTT. Residues: CASSYGDLSTDTQYF.

This chain links TRBV12-5 with TRBJ2-5; TRBD1 might be the D (5 bases). This CDR3 has 15 amino acids. V lost 6 bases and J 2 bases, leaving 16 bases between the germline ends. CDR1 is LGHNT, CDR2 FRNRAP, per germline. The CDR3 DNA reads TGTGCTAGTGGCCCCCCACAGGTCTTACAAGAGACCCAGTACTTC. Protein: CASGPPQVLQETQYF.

The chain employs TRBV6-5 and TRBJ1-6; perhaps TRBD1 as D (5 bases). The V gene's germline CDR1 is MNHEY and CDR2 SVGAGI. This CDR3 is built from 15 residues. V lost 5 bases and J 5 bases, leaving 13 bases between the germline ends. The CDR3 is CASSRRGGHNSPLHF. The CDR3 bases are TGTGCCAGCAGTCGCCGGGGCGGCCATAATTCACCCCTCCACTTT.

The CDR3, as DNA: TGTGCCAGCAGGAAACAACTTCAGGGGGCCGGAACAGATACGCAGTATTTT. Protein product: CASRKQLQGAGTDTQYF. The chain employs TRBV27 and TRBJ2-3, with 8 positions matching TRBD1. The germline V gene has CDR1 MNHEY and CDR2 SMNVEV (reference sequence). J was trimmed by 3 bases and V by 6 bases; bases with no gene match: 14. The CDR3 loop spans 17 amino acids.

This sequence joins TRBV30 and TRBJ2-5, with 9 positions matching TRBD2. CDR3 size: 15 residues. Germline-derived CDR1 and CDR2 are GTSNPN and SVGIG (reference sequence). Trimming took 5 bases from V and 5 from J; bases not matched to a gene: 12. The CDR3 DNA follows: TGTGCCTGGTCCGCTTCGCTAGCGGGACTGGAGACCCAGTACTTC. Translating it yields CAWSASLAGLETQYF.

CDR3 region: CAWSPRGRVYGYTF. The CDR3 nucleotides read TGTGCCTGGAGTCCCAGGGGGCGCGTCTATGGCTACACCTTC. J is TRBJ1-2 and V is TRBV30; 8 positions agree with TRBD1. This CDR3 region has 14 residues. The V and J ends lost 2 bases and 4 bases, in that order; junction bases with no gene match: 6. CDR1 GTSNPN and CDR2 SVGIG come from the germline V gene (reference sequence).

This clone has just one count. The V call is TRBV5-4, the J call TRBJ2-5; TRBD1 matches 7 bases. Germline-derived CDR1 and CDR2 are SGHNT and YYREEE (reference sequence). The ends lost 4 bases at V and 4 bases at J; junction bases unmatched: 4. The CDR3 contains 13 residues. CDR3 region: CASSIDRVETQYF. The DNA of the CDR3 is TGTGCCAGCAGCATTGACAGGGTAGAGACCCAGTACTTC.

This chain links TRBV5-1 with TRBJ2-5, with 8 bases aligning to TRBD2. V dropped 4 bases and J dropped 1; count of bases not matched to a gene: 6. The CDR3 consists of 15 residues. The V gene's germline CDR1 is SGHRS and CDR2 YFSETQ. CDR3 loop: CASSPAAGVQETQYF. The CDR3 coding sequence is TGCGCCAGCAGCCCCGCAGCGGGGGTCCAAGAGACCCAGTACTTC.

The rearrangement joins TRBV6-6 to TRBJ2-3; D perhaps matches TRBD1 (5 bases). Germline CDR1 is MNHNY and CDR2 is SVGAGI (reference sequence). Trimming removed 4 bases at V and 2 bases at J, with 13 bases between. There are 15 residues in the CDR3. CDR3 bases: TGTGCCAGCAGTTTTCCGCAGGGTAACACAGATACGCAGTATTTT. It translates to CASSFPQGNTDTQYF.

The chain links TRBV6-1 to TRBJ1-1; 11 nucleotides agree with TRBD1. The V gene end was trimmed by 3 bases and the J gene end by 8 bases; junction bases not matched to a gene: 11. The CDR3 consists of 16 residues. CDR1 and CDR2 from the germline V gene are MNHNS and SASEGT. The CDR3 protein is CASSDRTGGAGSEAFF. The CDR3 DNA reads TGTGCCAGCAGTGATCGGACAGGGGGCGCCGGCTCCGAAGCTTTCTTT.